Described below is a single TCR beta chain sequence and its context. This specimen comes from a study of blood T cell repertoires in COVID-19. Trimming pared 9 bases from V and 4 bases from J, leaving 7 bases between. Germline V gene lookup returns CDR1 LNHDA and CDR2 SQIVND (reference sequence). The CDR3 is 12 residues long. The method was immunoSEQ multiplex PCR; TCRdb's version includes in-frame clones alone and lacks a portion of them. The sample comprises around 100,000 clones, roughly 81% of which are singletons, and 9.9% rests with the top ten. The rearrangement joins TRBV19 to TRBJ1-6, with D unresolved. The TCR comes from a man aged 40-55 years with active or convalescent COVID-19. Sequenced material: peripheral blood. The CDR3 protein is CARNGYNSPLHF. The DNA for the CDR3 is TGTGCCAGAAACGGGTATAATTCACCCCTCCACTTT.